The 6 T cell receptor beta chains given below trace back to one sample, sequenced in a study of regulatory T cells in long-lasting Graves disease. Time point in this sample: persistent/refractory GD, antithyroid drugs over 5 years with positive TRAb. From PBMCs, RNA was extracted and then used to make the TCR library. Arm-PCR of CDR3 regions with iRepertoire HTBI primers generated TCR beta libraries. In TCRdb, the multiplex PCR reads were re-called with MiXCR into one record per CDR3 protein. Counted here are around 400,000 distinct CDR3 sequences, approximately 23% occurring once; the ten biggest clones make up less than 30%. The starting material was peripheral blood mononuclear cells (PBMCs), obtained when the disease was refractory, from a patient treated with antithyroid drugs. These receptors all come from a woman aged 40 to 55 with Graves disease.

In its sample, this clonotype was seen many times. The rearrangement links TRBV2 to TRBJ1-4; D gene ambiguous. CDR3 length equals 14 residues. From germline, CDR1 is SNHLY and CDR2 FYNNEI. V lost 2 bases and J 6 bases, leaving 10 bases between the germline ends. The CDR3 loop is CASSEMQVDEKLFF. Written as DNA, the CDR3 is TGTGCCAGCAGTGAAATGCAGGTGGATGAAAAACTGTTTTTT.

The chain joins TRBV28 to TRBJ2-2; D is possibly TRBD2 (5 bases). The V end was cut by 5 bases, the J end by 7 bases, with 23 bases between. Per germline, CDR1 MDHEN and CDR2 SYDVKM. This CDR3 is 17 amino acids long. CDR3 DNA: TGTGCCAGCAGTCCTTGGTCTAGGTGGAGGTGGAGCGGGGAGCTGTTTTTT. As protein: CASSPWSRWRWSGELFF.

This clonotype was observed a handful of times. The CDR3 sequence is CASSLNTGGTGNTIYF. The CDR3 nucleotides are TGCGCCAGCAGCTTGAATACAGGGGGAACTGGAAACACCATATATTTT. The gene calls are TRBV5-1 and TRBJ1-3; 8 bases align to TRBD1. With 1 base clipped from V and 2 bases from J, the junction kept 5 bases outside the gene matches. Germline V gene sequence: CDR1 SGHRS, CDR2 YFSETQ. The length of the CDR3 is 16 residues. Combining the CDR3 with reference TRBV5-1 and TRBJ1-3 gives the whole variable domain KAGVTQTPRYLIKTRGQQVTLSCSPISGHRSVSWYQQTPGQGLQFLFEYFSETQRNKGNFPGRFSGRQFSNSRSEMNVSTLELGDSALYLCASSLNTGGTGNTIYFGEGSWLTVV.

The table lists this clonotype with a few counts. The chain couples TRBV7-9 to TRBJ2-3; TRBD1 might be the D (6 bases). V was pared by 3 bases and J by 3 bases, with 10 bases between. Germline lookup yields CDR1 SEHNR and CDR2 FQNEAQ (reference sequence). This CDR3 contains 14 residues. The chain's CDR3 is CASSFRDKTDTQYF. In DNA form, the CDR3 reads TGTGCCAGCAGCTTTCGGGACAAAACAGATACGCAGTATTTT. The entire variable domain, with the rest obtained from reference TRBV7-9 and TRBJ2-3, is as follows: DTGVSQNPRHKITKRGQNVTFRCDPISEHNRLYWYRQTLGQGPEFLTYFQNEAQLEKSRLLSDRFSAERPKGSFSTLEIQRTEQGDSAMYLCASSFRDKTDTQYFGPGTRLTVL.

In its sample, this clonotype was seen a few times. The gene calls are TRBV20-1 and TRBJ2-7; TRBD2 matches at 7 bases. CDR1 DFQATT and CDR2 SNEGSKA come from the germline V gene (reference sequence). The CDR3 has 12 residues. Unmatched junction bases numbered 1, after V lost 5 bases and J lost 0 bases. CDR3 DNA sequence: TGCAGTGCTTGGGACTACTCCTACGAGCAGTACTTC. This sequence encodes CSAWDYSYEQYF.

The rearrangement uses TRBV20-1 and TRBJ2-5, with TRBD1 identical over 9 bases. The CDR3 covers 16 residues. The germline V gene encodes CDR1 DFQATT and CDR2 SNEGSKA (reference sequence). Trimming cost V 0 bases and J 4 bases; bases outside gene matches: 9. The CDR3, as DNA: TGCAGTGCTAGAGATTTTTCGGGACAGGGTAGAGAGACCCAGTACTTC. This translates into CSARDFSGQGRETQYF.